This TCR beta chain was sequenced for a study of response to subunit inactivated influenza vaccine. This clonotype was counted only a few times. TCRdb used MiXCR to reprocess the RT-PCR reads, holding one entry per CDR3 protein. The repertoire holds hundreds of thousands of distinct CDR3 sequences, with about 15% as singletons. V was trimmed by 4 bases and J by 5 bases, leaving 11 bases between them. This CDR3 is built from 13 residues. Germline V gene data show CDR1 as SGHNT and CDR2 as YYREEE (reference sequence). This chain connects TRBV5-4 to TRBJ2-3; D gene uncertain. The specimen was PBMCs from blood, collected 12 days after vaccination. This sequence was found in a man aged 50 or older who received an inactivated influenza vaccine. Written as DNA, the CDR3 is TGTGCCAGCAGCCCTCCAGGCCAAGATACGCAGTATTTT. Residues: CASSPPGQDTQYF. The full variable domain, with the rest looked up from reference TRBV5-4 and TRBJ2-3, is ETGVTQSPTHLIKTRGQQVTLRCSSQSGHNTVSWYQQALGQGPQFIFQYYREEENGRGNFPPRFSGLQFPNYSSELNVNALELDDSALYLCASSPPGQDTQYFGPGTRLTVL.